This is a list of T cell receptor beta chains from one sample in a study of identifying expanded T cells in peripheral blood. TCRdb's table, derived via immunoSEQ multiplex PCR, lists solely in-frame clones and lacks some. Of fewer than 65,000 clones in the sample, about 89% were seen once. The sequenced sample consisted of blood. The receptors were sampled from a person aged 18 to 69 in good health. Each CDR3 is given with its conserved first and last residue. The D gene is left open where the match is weak. Only part of the rows carry a size: once, few, many, or a class if the clone is expanded.

d_gene	j_gene	v_gene	abundance	CDR3aa	CDR3nt
-	TRBJ2-7	TRBV28	-	CASSLTGINEQYF	TGTGCCAGCAGTTTAACAGGGATAAACGAGCAGTACTTC
-	TRBJ2-1	TRBV19	-	CASSSGWRPLKGGYNEQFF	TGTGCCAGTAGTTCCGGCTGGCGGCCCTTAAAAGGGGGCTACAATGAGCAGTTCTTC
-	TRBJ1-3	TRBV5-8	-	CASSLGSGNTIYF	TGTGCCAGCAGTCTAGGGTCTGGAAACACCATATATTTT
TRBD2	TRBJ2-2	TRBV10-3	-	CAISDRTSGRATGELFF	TGTGCCATCAGTGACCGCACTAGCGGGAGGGCCACCGGGGAGCTGTTTTTT
-	TRBJ1-1	TRBV7-9	few	CASRRTYGENTEAFF	TGTGCCAGCAGGCGTACCTACGGGGAGAACACTGAAGCTTTCTTT
-	TRBJ1-4	TRBV4-1	-	CASSQRAGEKLFF	TGCGCCAGCAGCCAACGCGCCGGTGAAAAACTGTTTTTT
-	TRBJ1-1	TRBV19	once	CASSAGDRAFF	TGTGCCAGTAGTGCAGGGGATCGAGCTTTCTTT
TRBD1	TRBJ2-3	TRBV4-1	few	CASSPGTGHADTQYF	TGCGCCAGCAGCCCGGGGACAGGGCATGCAGATACGCAGTATTTT
-	TRBJ1-1	TRBV7-9	-	CASSLVQGEAFF	TGTGCCAGCAGCTTAGTCCAGGGTGAAGCTTTCTTT
-	TRBJ1-2	TRBV28	-	CASSLGVAGRGYTF	TGTGCCAGCAGTTTAGGGGTCGCCGGACGGGGCTACACCTTC